What follows are 7 T cell receptor beta chains derived from one specimen sequenced in a study of beta chain features in type 1 diabetes. The study, taken as a whole, reports: In all four CD4+ subsets, TCRB CDR3 length was significantly, moderately reduced in type 1 diabetes.

The isolated RNA, all of it, was reverse transcribed, so expressed TCRB transcripts were what got sequenced. Sequencing used immunoSEQ multiplex PCR; TCRdb keeps in-frame clones, though not all of them. The sample consists of around 690,000 clones, 9.5% to 15% of them appearing once. For these TCRs, the target antigens are not known. The sequencing sample was made of naive CD4+ T cells from blood. These receptors all stem from a man under 40 with type 1 diabetes.

This clone occurred a few times. The genes are TRBV13 and TRBJ1-1, with D unresolved. The CDR3 is 15 residues long. Trimming stripped 5 bases from V and 5 bases from J, with 18 bases between. Germline V gene sequence: CDR1 PRHDT, CDR2 FYEKMQ (reference sequence). The CDR3 bases are TGTGCCAGCAGCCAGATATGGGTAATAGAAACTGAAGCTTTCTTT. Amino acids: CASSQIWVIETEAFF. The whole variable domain, remainder taken from reference TRBV13 and TRBJ1-1, is AAGVIQSPRHLIKEKRETATLKCYPIPRHDTVYWYQQGPGQDPQFLISFYEKMQSDKGSIPDRFSAQQFSDYHSELNMSSLELGDSALYFCASSQIWVIETEAFFGQGTRLTVV.

V usage is TRBV2 and J usage is TRBJ2-7; no clear D gene. The germline V gene encodes CDR1 SNHLY and CDR2 FYNNEI. V lost 4 bases and J 7 bases, leaving 17 bases between the germline ends. The CDR3 consists of 14 residues. In DNA form, the CDR3 reads TGTGCCAGCAGTGTAAGGACCGTCGCTGTAGAGCAGTACTTC. This encodes CASSVRTVAVEQYF. The full variable domain, completed using reference TRBV2 and TRBJ2-7, is EPEVTQTPSHQVTQMGQEVILRCVPISNHLYFYWYRQILGQKVEFLVSFYNNEISEKSEIFDDQFSVERPDGSNFTLKIRSTKLEDSAMYFCASSVRTVAVEQYFGPGTRLTVT.

This chain links TRBV18 with TRBJ1-1; 8 bases match TRBD1. Germline CDR1 reads KGHSH; CDR2 reads LQKENI. V lost 4 bases and J lost 0; bases outside the gene matches: 16. The CDR3 is made up of 19 amino acids. CDR3 DNA: TGTGCCAGCTCACGAAATGCGGGACAGGCAGTGGGAATGAACACTGAAGCTTTCTTT. Protein product: CASSRNAGQAVGMNTEAFF.

This clone turned up a few times. The CDR3 spells CASRSQANYGYTF. The CDR3 DNA sequence: TGTGCCAGCAGAAGTCAGGCTAACTATGGCTACACCTTC. This sequence joins TRBV2 and TRBJ1-2; no firm D call. Germline-derived CDR1 and CDR2 are SNHLY and FYNNEI. CDR3 length: 13 amino acids. V lost 6 bases to trimming and J lost 0 bases, with 8 bases between them.

The count of this clone is one. The chain employs TRBV6-1 and TRBJ2-3; no reliable D call. Trimming pared 5 bases from V and 4 bases from J, leaving 7 bases between. The CDR3 contains 12 residues. CDR1 and CDR2 (germline): MNHNS, SASEGT. The CDR3, as DNA: TGTGCCAGCAGTTCCGTAGCAGATACGCAGTATTTT. Translating it yields CASSSVADTQYF.

This clone has just a few counts. The chain carries TRBV7-9 and TRBJ1-1; possible D gene TRBD1, 5 bases. V lost 7 bases and J 3 bases, leaving 12 bases between the germline ends. Germline CDR1 reads SEHNR; CDR2 reads FQNEAQ (reference sequence). The CDR3 runs 13 residues. CDR3 in amino acids: CASMIGTYTEAFF. CDR3 sequence (DNA): TGTGCCAGCATGATAGGGACGTACACTGAAGCTTTCTTT. Supplemented by reference TRBV7-9 and TRBJ1-1, the full variable domain reads DTGVSQNPRHKITKRGQNVTFRCDPISEHNRLYWYRQTLGQGPEFLTYFQNEAQLEKSRLLSDRFSAERPKGSFSTLEIQRTEQGDSAMYLCASMIGTYTEAFFGQGTRLTVV.

The chain combines TRBV10-3 with TRBJ2-3, with TRBD2 as a possible D gene (6 bases). Deletions cut 6 bases from V and 6 bases from J, with 22 bases between. CDR1 is ENHRY, CDR2 SYGVKD, per germline. The CDR3 is 16 amino acids. The CDR3 bases are TGTGCCATCAGGAAACTAGCCGGGCCGGGAATGGATACGCAGTATTTT. Encoded protein: CAIRKLAGPGMDTQYF.